The entry below describes one T cell receptor (beta chain). Its antigen is still unknown. The CDR3 runs to 14 residues. Germline CDR1 is GTSNPN and CDR2 is SVGIG (reference sequence). The V gene lost 0 bases and the J gene lost 0 bases, with 6 bases spanning the gap. This specimen belongs to a study of T cells in Graves' hyperthyroidism and ophthalmopathy. General study findings and limits: Most expanded thyroid clonotypes above 0.001 recurred in blood. Separation of ophthalmopathy from stable hyperthyroidism was achieved by a 13 V-J model.

The investigators amplified TCR beta CDR3 regions from RNA transcripts. First-round RT-PCR targeting the TCR CDR3 was performed with the HTBI primer set. TCRdb re-called the multiplex PCR reads with MiXCR, one entry per CDR3 protein. This sample has a few hundred thousand distinct CDR3 sequences, with 15% to 18% found just once. The chain employs TRBV30 and TRBJ1-3; D is ambiguous. This clonotype was sampled from a woman aged 25-40 years with Graves' hyperthyroidism. The sequenced sample consisted of blood. The CDR3 reads CAWSVPVSGNTIYF. CDR3 nucleotide sequence: TGTGCCTGGAGTGTACCAGTCTCTGGAAACACCATATATTTT.